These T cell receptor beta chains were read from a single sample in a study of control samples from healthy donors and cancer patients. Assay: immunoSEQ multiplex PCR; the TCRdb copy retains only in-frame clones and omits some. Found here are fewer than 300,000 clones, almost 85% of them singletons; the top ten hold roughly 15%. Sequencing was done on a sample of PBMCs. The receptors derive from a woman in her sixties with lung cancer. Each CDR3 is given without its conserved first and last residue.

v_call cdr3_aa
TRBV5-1 ASSAGARGNIQY
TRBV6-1 ASSEAGPGSDGQF
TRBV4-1 ASSQMGRDNEKLF
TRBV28 ASSLSAYGYT
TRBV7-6 ASSLGGTVSYEQY
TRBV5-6 ASSFRSLGGTEAF
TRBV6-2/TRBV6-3 ASSTGLVGGIQY
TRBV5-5 ASSLGIGTAISYEQY
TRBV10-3 AISEFKTSGLRGAF
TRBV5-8 ASSSFDSSEKLF
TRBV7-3 ASSSLSGPSYEQY
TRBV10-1 ARWTGSPGANVLT
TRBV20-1 SASDVLGEGSPLH
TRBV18 ASSPATVAVFSSGANVLT
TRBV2 ASSADRGTGYEQY
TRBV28 ASSLWGQGNSYEQY
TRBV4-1 ASSQTTTVEYGYT
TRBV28 ASSITGELF
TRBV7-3 ASSVGGAQQF
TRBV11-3 ASSSDCSGPGSNEQF
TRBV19 ASSINGDNYGYT
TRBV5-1 ASSLGGLGAEAF
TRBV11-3 ASSLSAALINEQF
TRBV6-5 ASLAGGSADTQY
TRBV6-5 ASGAVSVGDTQY
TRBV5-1 ASSSPNRPQETQY
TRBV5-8 ASSSGRSADTQY
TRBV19 ASRTGTSGSSTDTQY
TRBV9 ASSPASGGPRYTQY
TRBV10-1 ATSKGLNTEAF